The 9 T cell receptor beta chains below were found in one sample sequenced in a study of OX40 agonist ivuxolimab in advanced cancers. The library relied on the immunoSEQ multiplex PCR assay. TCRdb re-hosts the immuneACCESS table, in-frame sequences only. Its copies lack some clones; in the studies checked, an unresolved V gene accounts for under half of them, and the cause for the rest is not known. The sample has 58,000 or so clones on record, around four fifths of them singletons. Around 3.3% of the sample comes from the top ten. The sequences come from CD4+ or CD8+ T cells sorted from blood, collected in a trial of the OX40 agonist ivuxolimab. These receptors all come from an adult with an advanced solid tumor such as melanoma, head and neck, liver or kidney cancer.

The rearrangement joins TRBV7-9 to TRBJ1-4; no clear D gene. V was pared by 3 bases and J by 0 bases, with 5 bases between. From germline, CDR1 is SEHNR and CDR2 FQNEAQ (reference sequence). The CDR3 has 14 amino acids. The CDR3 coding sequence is TGTGCCAGCAGCTTCGGCGCAACTAATGAAAAACTGTTTTTT. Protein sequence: CASSFGATNEKLFF.

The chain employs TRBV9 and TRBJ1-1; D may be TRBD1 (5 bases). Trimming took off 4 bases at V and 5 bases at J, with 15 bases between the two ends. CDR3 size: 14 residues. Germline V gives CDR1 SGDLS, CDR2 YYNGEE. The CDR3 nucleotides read TGTGCCAGCAGCCTAGAGGGGATGGGGACTGAAGCTTTCTTT. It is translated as CASSLEGMGTEAFF. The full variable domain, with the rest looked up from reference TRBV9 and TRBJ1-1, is DSGVTQTPKHLITATGQRVTLRCSPRSGDLSVYWYQQSLDQGLQFLIQYYNGEERAKGNILERFSAQQFPDLHSELNLSSLELGDSALYFCASSLEGMGTEAFFGQGTRLTVV.

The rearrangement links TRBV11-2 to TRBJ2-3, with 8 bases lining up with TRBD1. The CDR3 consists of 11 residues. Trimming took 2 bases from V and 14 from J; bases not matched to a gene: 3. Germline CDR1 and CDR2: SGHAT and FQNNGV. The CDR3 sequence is CASSLRDRRYF. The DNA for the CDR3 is TGTGCCAGCAGCTTAAGGGACAGGAGGTATTTT.

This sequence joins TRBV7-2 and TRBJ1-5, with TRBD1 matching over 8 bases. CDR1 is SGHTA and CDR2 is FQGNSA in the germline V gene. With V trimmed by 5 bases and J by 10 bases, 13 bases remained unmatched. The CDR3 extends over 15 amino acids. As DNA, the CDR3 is TGTGCCAGCAGCCTCTGGGGCAGGGGGCTGGGTCCCCAGCATTTT. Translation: CASSLWGRGLGPQHF. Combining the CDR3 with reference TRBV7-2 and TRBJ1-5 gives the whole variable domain GAGVSQSPSNKVTEKGKDVELRCDPISGHTALYWYRQSLGQGLEFLIYFQGNSAPDKSGLPSDRFSAERTGGSVSTLTIQRTQQEDSAVYLCASSLWGRGLGPQHFGDGTRLSIL.

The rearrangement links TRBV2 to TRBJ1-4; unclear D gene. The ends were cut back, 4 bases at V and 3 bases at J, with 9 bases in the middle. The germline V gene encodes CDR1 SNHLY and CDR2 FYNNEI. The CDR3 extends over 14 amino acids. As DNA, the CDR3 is TGTGCCAGCAGTGTAGGAGGGTCTAATGAAAAACTGTTTTTT. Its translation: CASSVGGSNEKLFF.

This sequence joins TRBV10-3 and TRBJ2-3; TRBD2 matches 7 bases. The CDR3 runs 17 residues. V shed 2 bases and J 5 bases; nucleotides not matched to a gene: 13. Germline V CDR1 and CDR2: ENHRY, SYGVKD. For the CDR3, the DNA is TGTGCCATCAGTGAGCAATTCACGGGGGGTTCGGTAGATACGCAGTATTTT. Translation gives CAISEQFTGGSVDTQYF.

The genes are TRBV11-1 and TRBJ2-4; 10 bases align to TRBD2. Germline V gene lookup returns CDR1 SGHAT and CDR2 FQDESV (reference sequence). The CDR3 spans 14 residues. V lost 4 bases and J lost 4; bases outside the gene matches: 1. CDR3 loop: CASSSTSGKNIQYF. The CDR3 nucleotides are TGTGCCAGCAGCTCGACTAGCGGGAAAAACATTCAGTACTTC.

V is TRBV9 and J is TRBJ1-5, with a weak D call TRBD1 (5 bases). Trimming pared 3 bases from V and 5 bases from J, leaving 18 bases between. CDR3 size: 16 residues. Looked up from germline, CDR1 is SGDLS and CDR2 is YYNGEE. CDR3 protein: CASSAGDAGGYQPQHF. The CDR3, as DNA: TGTGCCAGCAGCGCCGGGGACGCCGGGGGATATCAGCCCCAGCATTTT.

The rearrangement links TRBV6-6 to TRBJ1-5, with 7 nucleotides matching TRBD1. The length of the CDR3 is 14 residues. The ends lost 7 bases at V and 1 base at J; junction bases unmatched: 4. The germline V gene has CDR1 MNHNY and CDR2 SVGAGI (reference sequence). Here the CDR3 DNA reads TGTGCCAGCACCCAACAGGGGAGCAATCAGCCCCAGCATTTT. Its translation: CASTQQGSNQPQHF.